One TCR beta chain is described in this entry. Its antigen is not identified. Markers CD45RO/CCR7/CD25/CD127/CD95/CD27 served to sort CD4+ naive, central memory, regulatory and stem cell-like memory cells. Trimming pared 1 base from V and 6 bases from J, leaving 10 bases between. Germline V CDR1 and CDR2: MGHRA, YSYEKL. The CDR3 loop spans 14 amino acids. The data belong to a study of beta chain features in type 1 diabetes. The study's findings and limits: Cells that show high TCR expression could be over-represented by cDNA sequencing.

Expressed TCRB transcripts were sequenced because the isolated RNA had all been reverse transcribed beforehand. Sequencing was performed with immunoSEQ multiplex PCR; in TCRdb, only in-frame clones are kept and a portion is missing. The repertoire includes hundreds of thousands of clones, about 16% of them detected once, and about 0.097% sits in the top ten. Sequencing input: naive CD4+ T cells from blood. The clonotype was recovered from a man between 18 and 29 years old in good health. The chain is built from TRBV4-1 and TRBJ1-3; D ambiguous. The CDR3 sequence: CASSQGLQANTIYF. CDR3 DNA: TGCGCCAGCAGCCAAGGGTTGCAGGCAAACACCATATATTTT.